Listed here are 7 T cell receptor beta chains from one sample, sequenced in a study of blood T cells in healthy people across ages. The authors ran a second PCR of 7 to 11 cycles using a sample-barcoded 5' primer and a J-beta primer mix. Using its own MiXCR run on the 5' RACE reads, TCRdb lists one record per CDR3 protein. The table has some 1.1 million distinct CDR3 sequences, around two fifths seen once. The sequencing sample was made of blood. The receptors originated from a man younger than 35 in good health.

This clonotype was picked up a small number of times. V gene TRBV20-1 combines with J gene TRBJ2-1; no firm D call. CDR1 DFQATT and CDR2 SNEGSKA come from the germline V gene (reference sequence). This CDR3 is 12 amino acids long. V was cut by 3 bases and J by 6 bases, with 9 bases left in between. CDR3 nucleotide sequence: TGCAGTGCTAGTGAGAGCCCCAATGAGCAGTTCTTC. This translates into CSASESPNEQFF.

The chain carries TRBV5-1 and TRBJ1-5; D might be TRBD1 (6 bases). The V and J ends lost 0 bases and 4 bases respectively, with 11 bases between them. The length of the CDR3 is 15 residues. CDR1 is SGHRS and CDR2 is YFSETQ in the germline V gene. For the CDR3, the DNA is TGCGCCAGCAGCTTGGAAGGGACACCTAATCAGCCCCAGCATTTT. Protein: CASSLEGTPNQPQHF. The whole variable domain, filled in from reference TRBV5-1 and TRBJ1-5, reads KAGVTQTPRYLIKTRGQQVTLSCSPISGHRSVSWYQQTPGQGLQFLFEYFSETQRNKGNFPGRFSGRQFSNSRSEMNVSTLELGDSALYLCASSLEGTPNQPQHFGDGTRLSIL.

The CDR3 DNA is TGTGCCAGCAGTTACGTAGTGTCCGGGGAGCTGTTTTTT. This codes for CASSYVVSGELFF. The rearrangement links TRBV6-2 or TRBV6-3 to TRBJ2-2; no definite D call. Germline CDR1 and CDR2: MNHEY and SVGEGT. V shed 2 bases and J shed 6 bases, with 7 bases lying between them. The CDR3 extends over 13 amino acids.

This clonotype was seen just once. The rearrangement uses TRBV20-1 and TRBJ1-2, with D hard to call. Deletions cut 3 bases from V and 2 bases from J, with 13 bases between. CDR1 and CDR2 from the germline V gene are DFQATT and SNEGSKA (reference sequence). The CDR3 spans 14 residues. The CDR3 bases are TGCAGTGCTAGGTCCGGACGTACCAACTATGGCTACACCTTC. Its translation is CSARSGRTNYGYTF.

CDR3 DNA: TGTGCCAGCAGCGTCCGAGGGGGCACCGGGGAGCTGTTTTTT. Translated, it gives CASSVRGGTGELFF. This chain connects TRBV7-2 to TRBJ2-2; D possibly corresponds to TRBD1 (6 bases). V lost 5 bases and J 4 bases, leaving 11 bases between the germline ends. CDR3 length: 14 amino acids. From germline, CDR1 is SGHTA and CDR2 FQGNSA. The whole variable domain, remainder taken from reference TRBV7-2 and TRBJ2-2, is GAGVSQSPSNKVTEKGKDVELRCDPISGHTALYWYRQSLGQGLEFLIYFQGNSAPDKSGLPSDRFSAERTGGSVSTLTIQRTQQEDSAVYLCASSVRGGTGELFFGEGSRLTVL.

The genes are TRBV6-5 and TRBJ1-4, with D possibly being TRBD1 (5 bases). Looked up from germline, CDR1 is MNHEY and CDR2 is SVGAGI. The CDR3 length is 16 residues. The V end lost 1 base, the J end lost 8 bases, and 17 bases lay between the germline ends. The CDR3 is CASSYYSGGVWEKLFF. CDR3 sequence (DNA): TGTGCCAGCAGTTACTACTCCGGAGGGGTGTGGGAAAAACTGTTTTTT.

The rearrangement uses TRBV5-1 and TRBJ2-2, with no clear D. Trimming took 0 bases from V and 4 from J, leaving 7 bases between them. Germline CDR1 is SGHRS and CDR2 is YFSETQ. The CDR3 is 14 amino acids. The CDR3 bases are TGCGCCAGCAGCTTGGTCGGCGCCACCGGGGAGCTGTTTTTT. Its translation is CASSLVGATGELFF.